A selection of T cell receptor beta chains follows, all from one sample in a study of breast tumors, draining lymph nodes, adjacent tissues. TCRdb re-called the multiplex PCR reads through MiXCR, storing one row per CDR3 protein. The repertoire holds around 130,000 distinct CDR3 sequences, with less than 25% as singletons. The sequenced material came from axillary lymph node tissue. The source is a female donor with breast cancer. Some clones in this sample may be carry-over from other donors' samples. Both conserved end residues are part of each CDR3. The order of the fields is V gene, J gene, CDR3 protein.

>TRBV5-4|TRBJ2-1
CASSLGGSGSGEQFF
>TRBV7-6|TRBJ2-7
CASSLAGALEQYF
>TRBV7-9|TRBJ2-6
CASSLGGGLANVLTF
>TRBV5-4|TRBJ1-2
CASSFNNYGYTF
>TRBV5-1|TRBJ2-1
CASSLEAVDNEQFF
>TRBV19|TRBJ1-3
CASSLGTVAGNTIYF
>TRBV11-2|TRBJ2-5
CASSPRPEGRHETQYF
>TRBV18|TRBJ1-2
CASSPPNRGTDGYTF
>TRBV9|TRBJ1-2
CASSPHVGGANGYTF
>TRBV7-3|TRBJ2-1
CASSLTQQQFF
>TRBV29-1|TRBJ2-5
CANKGGGETQYF
>TRBV7-8|TRBJ2-2
CASPKGSTSATNTGELFF
>TRBV27|TRBJ2-7
CASSFVAGETYEQYF
>TRBV3-1|TRBJ2-5
CASSQELTAQETQYF
>TRBV20-1|TRBJ2-4
CSAGPVGLAKNIQYF
>TRBV30|TRBJ1-1
CAWSGQGTTEAFF
>TRBV25-1|TRBJ1-2
CASSVPWVRTSDGYTF
>TRBV6-6|TRBJ2-7
CASSSRLARGSYEQYF
>TRBV28|TRBJ2-7
CASSLALGGDRDFSYEQYF
>TRBV27|TRBJ2-2
CGSSLLQSTGELFF
>TRBV10-3|TRBJ1-2
CAIRVPGDGYTF
>TRBV6-6|TRBJ2-5
CASSNQQGARETQYF
>TRBV12-3/TRBV12-4|TRBJ2-2
CASSPTGYQLFF
>TRBV7-8|TRBJ1-5
CASSLGQSNQPQHF
>TRBV27|TRBJ2-7
CASSQNPASYEQYF
>TRBV19|TRBJ1-2
CASSIVKANYGYTF
>TRBV28|TRBJ2-5
CASQRTDQETQYF
>TRBV5-1|TRBJ2-2
CASSPSGSGTGELFF
>TRBV28|TRBJ1-2
CASRVDRGFDGYTF
>TRBV5-6|TRBJ1-2
CASSLRGGIYRVANYGYTF
>TRBV10-3|TRBJ2-7
CAISVGTSGRRGENPYEQYF
>TRBV2|TRBJ1-2
CASSARQGVGYTF
>TRBV24-1|TRBJ2-3
CATSDSRQGRASTDTQYF
>TRBV7-8|TRBJ2-1
CASSYGGLGGDEQFF
>TRBV5-4|TRBJ2-1
CASSLARGEVF
>TRBV7-9|TRBJ2-1
CASSLRAGTSGNEQFF
>TRBV5-1|TRBJ2-1
CASSLRPNEQFF
>TRBV18|TRBJ2-2
CASSPRDRGPSTGELSF
>TRBV12-3/TRBV12-4|TRBJ2-3
CASSRGPNTDTQYF
>TRBV29-1|TRBJ2-5
CSAYRSGGETQYF
>TRBV12-3/TRBV12-4|TRBJ2-5
CASRTLMETQYF